This TCR beta chain was identified during a study of CD8 T cells in ankylosing spondylitis. MiXCR, applied by TCRdb to the 5' RACE reads, yields one record per CDR3 protein. Among some 240,000 distinct CDR3 sequences listed, more than 15% were seen once. Looked up from germline, CDR1 is MNHEY and CDR2 is SVGEGT. Between the trimmed V and J ends, which lost 2 bases and 4 bases, there was a span of 18 bases. This CDR3 contains 16 residues. This receptor was identified in a male donor with ankylosing spondylitis or in good health (not recorded which). V gene TRBV6-2 or TRBV6-3 combines with J gene TRBJ2-7; D perhaps matches TRBD2 (6 bases). The sequencing input was blood, either unsorted or a sorted T cell fraction (not recorded which). CDR3 nucleotide sequence: TGTGCCAGCAGTTACCACCGTCGACTAGGGCTATACGAGCAGTACTTC. This codes for CASSYHRRLGLYEQYF.